This T cell receptor (beta chain) came from a study of T cells in localized non-small cell lung cancer. TCRdb's copy holds only in-frame clones and misses some; the assay was immunoSEQ multiplex PCR. Among approximately 25,000 clones listed, about nine tenths were seen once. The CDR3 extends over 16 amino acids. CDR1 is KGHSH and CDR2 is LQKENI in the germline V gene. Trimming took 0 bases from V and 14 from J, leaving 23 bases between them. The sequence was obtained from a woman aged 40 to 75 with stage I lung adenocarcinoma. This sequence joins TRBV18 and TRBJ2-1; a weak D match, TRBD2 (6 bases). The source material was peripheral blood, sampled before any cancer treatment. In nucleotides, the CDR3 is TGTGCCAGCTCACCACCGTCGACGTCCGGCAGGCCGGGGGAGTTCTTC. Protein product: CASSPPSTSGRPGEFF.